These T cell receptor beta chains were read from a single sample in a study of cytomegalovirus exposure and HLA in healthy donors. The data were produced by immunoSEQ multiplex PCR, yet TCRdb's version contains in-frame clones alone and is incomplete. Of about 120,000 clones in the sample, about 75% are singletons; the top ten hold about 32%. Material for sequencing was PBMCs. The source is a man in his 60s in good health and CMV-seropositive. Each CDR3 is given with its conserved first and last residue. D genes are given only for firm matches. Some rows mark clone size as missing; the rest say once, few, many or name a class of expanded clone.

J | size | V | D | DNA | CDR3
TRBJ2-3 | - | TRBV7-3 | - | TGTGCCAGCAGCCCGCCGCAGGATACGCAGTATTTT | CASSPPQDTQYF
TRBJ1-6 | few | TRBV18 | TRBD1 | TGTGCCAGCTCTCCGGACAGGGTTGGAAATTCACCCCTCCACTTT | CASSPDRVGNSPLHF
TRBJ2-3 | - | TRBV5-5 | TRBD2 | TGTGCCAGCAGCCTGACTAGCGGGGCAGAGGATACGCAGTATTTT | CASSLTSGAEDTQYF
TRBJ1-2 | - | TRBV5-4 | TRBD1 | TGTGCCAGCAGCGTGGGGACAGCCGTTGGGGGCTACACCTTC | CASSVGTAVGGYTF
TRBJ1-2 | - | TRBV18 | - | TGTGCCAGCTCACCACCGTCCAGGCCCTACACCTTC | CASSPPSRPYTF
TRBJ1-3 | - | TRBV4-1 | - | TGCGCCAGCAGCCAAGATCCAAGGGCTGCCGAGGGTGGCACCATATATTTT | CASSQDPRAAEGGTIYF
TRBJ2-1 | - | TRBV5-6 | TRBD1 | TGTGCCAGCAGCTTGGGGACAGGGCGCTACAATGAGCAGTTCTTC | CASSLGTGRYNEQFF
TRBJ2-1 | - | TRBV25-1 | - | TGTGCCAGCAGCTTAAACTCCTACAATGAGCAGTTCTTC | CASSLNSYNEQFF
TRBJ2-4 | - | TRBV5-1 | TRBD2 | TGCGCCAGCAGCTTGGGAGGGAGCGGGGTAATGGACATTCAGTACTTC | CASSLGGSGVMDIQYF
TRBJ1-1 | few | TRBV10-1 | TRBD1 | TGCGCCAGCAGTGAGGGCAGGGGGATGAACACTGAAGCTTTCTTT | CASSEGRGMNTEAFF
TRBJ1-2 | - | TRBV9 | TRBD1 | TGTGCCAGCAGCTCCGGGACAGGGAGGGACTATGGCTACACCTTC | CASSSGTGRDYGYTF
TRBJ1-2 | - | TRBV19 | - | TGTGCCAGTAGTAGGGCAGGGACTACCGGCTATGGCTACACCTTC | CASSRAGTTGYGYTF
TRBJ1-1 | - | TRBV10-3 | - | TGTGCCATCAGTTCAGGGTTAACTGAAGCTTTCTTT | CAISSGLTEAFF
TRBJ1-1 | - | TRBV10-1 | - | TGCGCCAGCAAACCCCGGGAGGAACGGAACACTGAAGCTTTCTTT | CASKPREERNTEAFF
TRBJ2-5 | - | TRBV9 | TRBD2 | TGTGCCAGCAGCGCGCGCGGGGGGGCCGGGCAAGAGACCCAGTACTTC | CASSARGGAGQETQYF
TRBJ1-5 | once | TRBV19 | - | TGTGCCAGTAGTATCGGACCCGGAGGGCTGCAGCCCCAGCATTTT | CASSIGPGGLQPQHF
TRBJ1-2 | - | TRBV7-9 | TRBD1 | TGTGCCAGCAGTCGACAGGGCTATGGCTACACCTTC | CASSRQGYGYTF
TRBJ2-1 | few | TRBV5-1 | - | TGCGCCAGCAGCCCAGGACAGACCTACAATGAGCAGTTCTTC | CASSPGQTYNEQFF
TRBJ2-1 | - | TRBV5-8 | - | TGTGCCAGCAGCTTGGGGCTAGCCTCATACAATGAGCAGTTCTTC | CASSLGLASYNEQFF
TRBJ1-6 | - | TRBV11-2 | - | TGTGCCAGCAGTCGAGGGCCAGTTAATTCACCCCTCCACTTT | CASSRGPVNSPLHF
TRBJ1-6 | - | TRBV19 | TRBD1 | TGTGCCAGTAGTGCCGAAATGACAGGGCTGGCACCCCTCCACTTT | CASSAEMTGLAPLHF
TRBJ2-2 | - | TRBV7-9 | - | TGTGCCAGCGGCGGGGATAACACCGGGGAGCTGTTTTTT | CASGGDNTGELFF
TRBJ1-5 | - | TRBV10-1 | - | TGCGCCAGCAGCGCGGGGGGCCCAAATCAGCCCCAGCATTTT | CASSAGGPNQPQHF
TRBJ2-2 | - | TRBV2 | - | TGTGCCAGCCTCCCCGAGGTGAACACCGGGGAGCTGTTTTTT | CASLPEVNTGELFF
TRBJ1-1 | - | TRBV7-9 | - | TGTGCCAGCAGCTTAGCGCCAAGTAGCGCTGAAGCTTTCTTT | CASSLAPSSAEAFF